Sequencing of this T cell receptor (beta chain) was carried out in a study of naive and memory T cell subsets. Comments on this clonotype: What it recognizes is unknown.

Alpha and beta constant region primers primed reverse transcription for blood and skin samples. The SP2 primer and nested alpha and beta constant region primers amplified ligated cDNA in four rounds. In TCRdb, the 5' RACE reads were re-called with MiXCR into one record per CDR3 protein. The table has over 20,000 distinct CDR3 sequences, less than 25% seen once. V lost 5 bases and J lost 5, with 14 bases in between. The length of the CDR3 is 14 residues. Germline V CDR1 and CDR2: MNHNS, SASEGT. The study, taken as a whole, reports: TCR transcript changes with activation or differentiation may affect this RNA method.

RNA was extracted from 2 to 2.5 ml of whole blood of healthy adults. The library had UMIs added by 3' ligation of an oligonucleotide to TCR cDNA. Input was about 1 to 1,100 ng of DNase-treated total RNA without cell sorting. The TCR originated in a female donor in good health. The chain combines TRBV6-1 with TRBJ2-3, with TRBD1 as a possible D gene (6 bases). This CDR3 reads CASSLQGVEDTQYF. CDR3 in DNA: TGTGCCAGCAGTCTACAGGGAGTGGAAGATACGCAGTATTTT.